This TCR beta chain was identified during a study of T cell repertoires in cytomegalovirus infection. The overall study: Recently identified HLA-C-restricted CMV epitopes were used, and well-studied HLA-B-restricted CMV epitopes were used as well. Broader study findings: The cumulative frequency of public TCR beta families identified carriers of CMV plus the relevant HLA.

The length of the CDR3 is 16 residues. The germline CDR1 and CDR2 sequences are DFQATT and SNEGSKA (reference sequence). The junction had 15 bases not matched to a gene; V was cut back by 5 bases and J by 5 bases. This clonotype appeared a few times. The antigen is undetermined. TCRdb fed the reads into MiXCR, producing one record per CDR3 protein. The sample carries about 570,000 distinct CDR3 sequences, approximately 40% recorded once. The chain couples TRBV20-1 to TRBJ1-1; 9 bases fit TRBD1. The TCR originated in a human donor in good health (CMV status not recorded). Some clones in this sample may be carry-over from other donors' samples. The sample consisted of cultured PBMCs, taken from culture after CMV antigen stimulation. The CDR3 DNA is TGCAGTGCTCAGACCGGGACAGGGTATAAGGAAACTGAAGCTTTCTTT. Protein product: CSAQTGTGYKETEAFF.